Presented here are 5 T cell receptor beta chains from one specimen sequenced in a study of blood T cell repertoires in COVID-19. Only in-frame clones appear in the TCRdb table, and some are missing; sequencing was by immunoSEQ multiplex PCR. The sample lists 180,000 or so clones; more than 75% were seen once. The specimen was peripheral blood. All receptors derive from a person aged 65-85 years with COVID-19, enrolled during active disease.

CDR3 nucleotides: TGTGCCAGCTCACCCGGACACGGCAATTCACCCCTCCACTTT. Its protein is CASSPGHGNSPLHF. V gene TRBV18 combines with J gene TRBJ1-6, with D maybe TRBD1 (5 bases). V shed 3 bases and J shed 7 bases, with 10 bases lying between them. The germline CDR1 and CDR2 sequences are KGHSH and LQKENI. This CDR3 is built from 14 residues.

This rearrangement joins TRBV7-2 to TRBJ2-5, with TRBD1 matching over 10 bases. Germline loops: CDR1 SGHTA, CDR2 FQGNSA. The V and J ends lost 5 bases and 4 bases, in that order; junction bases with no gene match: 7. The CDR3 has 15 amino acids. The CDR3 loop reads CASSRGQGGGETQYF. In DNA, the CDR3 is TGTGCCAGCAGCCGTGGACAGGGGGGAGGAGAGACCCAGTACTTC.

The rearrangement joins TRBV7-2 to TRBJ1-1, with D unresolved. Germline V gives CDR1 SGHTA, CDR2 FQGNSA. The V end lost 1 base, the J end lost 1 base, and 4 bases lay between the germline ends. This CDR3 is 13 amino acids long. CDR3 protein: CASSLVRNTEAFF. CDR3 bases: TGTGCCAGCAGCTTAGTCCGGAACACTGAAGCTTTCTTT. Together with reference TRBV7-2 and TRBJ1-1, the CDR3 gives the full variable domain: GAGVSQSPSNKVTEKGKDVELRCDPISGHTALYWYRQSLGQGLEFLIYFQGNSAPDKSGLPSDRFSAERTGGSVSTLTIQRTQQEDSAVYLCASSLVRNTEAFFGQGTRLTVV.

The rearrangement links TRBV27 to TRBJ2-2, with 11 bases fitting TRBD2. This CDR3 contains 17 residues. CDR1 is MNHEY, CDR2 SMNVEV, per germline (reference sequence). V dropped 6 bases and J dropped 2; count of bases not matched to a gene: 8. Written as DNA, the CDR3 is TGTGCCAGCAGACAAAAGGGACTAGCGGAAAACACCGGGGAGCTGTTTTTT. Translation gives CASRQKGLAENTGELFF.

V and J are TRBV7-2 and TRBJ2-5; tentative D call: TRBD1 (6 bases). CDR1 is SGHTA and CDR2 is FQGNSA in the germline V gene. V was shortened by 5 bases and J by 2 bases, with 15 bases between the two germline ends. The CDR3 runs 15 residues. The CDR3 sequence: CASSESTGWQETQYF. The CDR3 DNA sequence: TGTGCCAGCAGCGAGTCAACAGGGTGGCAAGAGACCCAGTACTTC. Together with reference TRBV7-2 and TRBJ2-5, the CDR3 gives the full variable domain: GAGVSQSPSNKVTEKGKDVELRCDPISGHTALYWYRQSLGQGLEFLIYFQGNSAPDKSGLPSDRFSAERTGGSVSTLTIQRTQQEDSAVYLCASSESTGWQETQYFGPGTRLLVL.